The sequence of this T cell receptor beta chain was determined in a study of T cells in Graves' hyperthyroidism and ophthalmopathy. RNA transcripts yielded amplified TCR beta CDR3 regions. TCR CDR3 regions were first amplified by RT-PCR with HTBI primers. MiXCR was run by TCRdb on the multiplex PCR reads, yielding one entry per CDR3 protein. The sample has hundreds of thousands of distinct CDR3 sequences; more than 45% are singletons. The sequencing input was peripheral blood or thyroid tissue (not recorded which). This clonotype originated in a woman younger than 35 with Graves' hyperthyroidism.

The CDR3 loop is CASSQEPGLDVAGELFF. The CDR3 DNA sequence: TGTGCCAGCAGCCAGGAGCCGGGACTAGACGTGGCCGGGGAGCTGTTTTTT. This chain uses TRBV7-2 with TRBJ2-2, with TRBD2 matching 8 bases. Per the germline V gene, CDR1 is SGHTA and CDR2 is FQGNSA. Unmatched junction bases numbered 14, after V lost 5 bases and J lost 6 bases. The CDR3 has 17 residues.